This TCR beta chain emerged from a study of shared clonotypes between healthy human individuals. Overall study findings and caveats: Researchers sampled only blood; tissue repertoires likely differ. Non-shared clonotypes displayed generation probabilities falling below those of clonotypes present in all four donors.

About this clone itself: Its antigen is unidentified.

The study drew all its donors from Caucasian adults living in Nashville, Tennessee. The authors' processing: As immunoSEQ supplied junction-only sequences (without quality scores), filtering differed. Produced via immunoSEQ multiplex PCR; TCRdb's table is partial and in-frame only. For V, J and clone size, that table is used; D and trimming come from the DNA. The repertoire holds 2,500,000 or so clones, roughly 92% seen once, with 0.3% to 0.45% in the top ten. Source material: naive CD4+ T cells from PBMCs. Documented subset: CD45RA+ positively selected. The receptor was isolated from a young man in good health. Some clones in this sample may be carry-over from other donors' samples.

The CDR3 DNA sequence: TGTGCCAGCAGCTTGGGTCCTCAGGGGCTCTACGAGCAGTACTTC. Encoded protein: CASSLGPQGLYEQYF. The gene calls are TRBV5-5 and TRBJ2-7; a weak D match, TRBD1 (6 bases). Per germline, CDR1 SGHKS and CDR2 YYEKEE (reference sequence). The CDR3 loop spans 15 amino acids. The V gene lost 0 bases and the J gene lost 3 bases, with 13 bases spanning the gap.